This T cell receptor beta chain is drawn from a study of breast tumors, draining lymph nodes, adjacent tissues. Looked up from germline, CDR1 is GTSNPN and CDR2 is SVGIG (reference sequence). The CDR3 covers 12 residues. Trimming cost V 5 bases and J 6 bases; bases outside gene matches: 5. Study-wide results and caveats: Luminal-like breast cancer showed significantly greater tumor-nontumor repertoire similarity than basal-like breast cancer did. Tumor TCR diversity was below lymph nodes but above nontumor tissue. Tumor T cell lymph node origin was a supported hypothesis, not proven. The data were judged consistent with most tumor T cells coming from lymph node and expanding in tumor.

This clonotype occurred many times. Its antigen is still unknown. TCRdb processed the multiplex PCR reads anew with MiXCR; each CDR3 protein has one entry. The sample shows about 130,000 distinct CDR3 sequences, less than 25% of them seen only once. The lymph nodes were axillary draining lymph nodes from breast cancer patients. V is TRBV30 and J is TRBJ1-2; TRBD1 matches at 8 bases. Sequencing input: axillary lymph node tissue. This receptor was obtained from a female donor with breast cancer. Some clones in this sample may be carry-over from other donors' samples. This chain's CDR3 is CAWGQGRHGYTF. CDR3 bases: TGTGCCTGGGGACAGGGAAGGCATGGCTACACCTTC.